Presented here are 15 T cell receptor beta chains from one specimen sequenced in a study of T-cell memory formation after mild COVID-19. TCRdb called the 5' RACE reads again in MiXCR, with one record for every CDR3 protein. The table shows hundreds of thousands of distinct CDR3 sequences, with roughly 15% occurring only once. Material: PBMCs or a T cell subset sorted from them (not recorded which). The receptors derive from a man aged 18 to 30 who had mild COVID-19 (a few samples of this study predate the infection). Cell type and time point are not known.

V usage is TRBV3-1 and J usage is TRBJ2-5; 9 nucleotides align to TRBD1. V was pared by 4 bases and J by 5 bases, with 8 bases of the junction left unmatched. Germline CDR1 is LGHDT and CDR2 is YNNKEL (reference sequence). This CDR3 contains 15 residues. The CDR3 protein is CASSPSGTGFETQYF. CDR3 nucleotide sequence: TGTGCCAGCAGCCCTTCCGGGACAGGGTTTGAGACCCAGTACTTC.

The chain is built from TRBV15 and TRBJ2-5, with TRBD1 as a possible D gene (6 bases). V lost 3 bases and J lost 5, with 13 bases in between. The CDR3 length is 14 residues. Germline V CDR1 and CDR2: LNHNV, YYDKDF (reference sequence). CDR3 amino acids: CATSRKGVTETQYF. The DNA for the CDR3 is TGTGCCACCAGCAGGAAGGGGGTGACGGAGACCCAGTACTTC.

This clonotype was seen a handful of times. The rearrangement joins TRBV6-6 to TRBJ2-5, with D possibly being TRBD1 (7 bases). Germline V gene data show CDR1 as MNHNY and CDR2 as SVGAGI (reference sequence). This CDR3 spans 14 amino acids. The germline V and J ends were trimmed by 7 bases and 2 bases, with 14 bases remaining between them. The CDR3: CASKEGASQETQYF. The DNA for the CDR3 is TGTGCCAGCAAGGAGGGGGCATCGCAAGAGACCCAGTACTTC.

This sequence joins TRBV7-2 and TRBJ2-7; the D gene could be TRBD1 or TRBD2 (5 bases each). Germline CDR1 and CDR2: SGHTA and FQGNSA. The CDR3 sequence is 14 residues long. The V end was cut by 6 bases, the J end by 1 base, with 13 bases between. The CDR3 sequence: CASSGTPRSYEQYV. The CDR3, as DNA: TGTGCCAGCAGTGGGACCCCCCGGTCCTACGAGCAGTACGTC.

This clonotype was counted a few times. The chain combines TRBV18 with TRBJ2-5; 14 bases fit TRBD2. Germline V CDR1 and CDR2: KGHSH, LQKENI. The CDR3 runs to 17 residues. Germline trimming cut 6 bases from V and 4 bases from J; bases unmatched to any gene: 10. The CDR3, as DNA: TGTGCCAGCTCGCCGAGGACTAGCGGGGGGCGAGGAGAGACCCAGTACTTC. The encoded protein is CASSPRTSGGRGETQYF.

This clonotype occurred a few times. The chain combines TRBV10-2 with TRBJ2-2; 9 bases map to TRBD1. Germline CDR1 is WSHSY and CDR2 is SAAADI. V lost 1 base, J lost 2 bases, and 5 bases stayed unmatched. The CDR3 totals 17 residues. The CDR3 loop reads CASSELSGQGNTGELFF. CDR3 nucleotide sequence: TGCGCCAGCAGTGAGTTATCGGGACAGGGAAACACCGGGGAGCTGTTTTTT.

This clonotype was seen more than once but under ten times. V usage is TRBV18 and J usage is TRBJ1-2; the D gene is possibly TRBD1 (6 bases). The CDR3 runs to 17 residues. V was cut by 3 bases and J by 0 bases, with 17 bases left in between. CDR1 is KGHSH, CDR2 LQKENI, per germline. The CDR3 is CASSPATGTRTNYGYTF. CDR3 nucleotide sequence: TGTGCCAGCTCACCCGCTACCGGGACACGAACTAACTATGGCTACACCTTC.

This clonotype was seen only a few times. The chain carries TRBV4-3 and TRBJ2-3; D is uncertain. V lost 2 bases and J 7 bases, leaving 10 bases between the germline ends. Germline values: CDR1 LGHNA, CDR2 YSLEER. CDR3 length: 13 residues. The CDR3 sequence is CASSQTLGYTQYF. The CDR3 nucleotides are TGCGCCAGCAGCCAAACCCTTGGATATACGCAGTATTTT.

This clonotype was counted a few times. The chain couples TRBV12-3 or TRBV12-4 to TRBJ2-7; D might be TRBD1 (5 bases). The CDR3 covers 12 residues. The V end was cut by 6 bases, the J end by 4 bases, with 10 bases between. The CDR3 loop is CASSPGRYEQYF. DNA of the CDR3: TGTGCCAGCAGCCCAGGGCGATACGAGCAGTACTTC.

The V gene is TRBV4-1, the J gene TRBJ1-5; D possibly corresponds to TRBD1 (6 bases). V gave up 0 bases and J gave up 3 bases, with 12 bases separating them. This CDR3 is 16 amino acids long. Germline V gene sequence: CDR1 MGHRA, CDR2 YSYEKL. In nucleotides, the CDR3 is TGCGCCAGCAGCCAAGATCAAGGGGGGCCCAATCAGCCCCAGCATTTT. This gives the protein CASSQDQGGPNQPQHF.

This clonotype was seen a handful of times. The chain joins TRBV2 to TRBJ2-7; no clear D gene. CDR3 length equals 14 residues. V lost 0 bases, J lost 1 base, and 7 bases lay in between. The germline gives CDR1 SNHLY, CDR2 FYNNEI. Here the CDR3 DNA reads TGTGCCAGCAGTGAAGCCGGCCCGTCCTACGAGCAGTACTTC. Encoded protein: CASSEAGPSYEQYF.

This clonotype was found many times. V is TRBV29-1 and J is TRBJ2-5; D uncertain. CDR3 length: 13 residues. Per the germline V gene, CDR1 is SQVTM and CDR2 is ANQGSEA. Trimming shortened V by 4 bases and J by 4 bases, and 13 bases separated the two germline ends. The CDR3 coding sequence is TGCAGCGTTGCGCCGGCCGCCGGAGAGACCCAGTACTTC. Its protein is CSVAPAAGETQYF.

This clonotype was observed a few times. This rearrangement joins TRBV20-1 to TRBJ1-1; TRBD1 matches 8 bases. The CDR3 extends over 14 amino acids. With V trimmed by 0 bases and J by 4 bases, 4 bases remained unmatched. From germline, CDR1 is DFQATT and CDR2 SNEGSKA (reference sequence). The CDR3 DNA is TGCAGTGCTAGAGATCCCACAGGGGGCACTGAAGCTTTCTTT. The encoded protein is CSARDPTGGTEAFF.

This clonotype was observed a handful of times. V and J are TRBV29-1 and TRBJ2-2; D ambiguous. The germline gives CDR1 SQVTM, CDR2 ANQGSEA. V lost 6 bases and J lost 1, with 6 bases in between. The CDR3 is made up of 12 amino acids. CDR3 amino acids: CSVGRNTGELFF. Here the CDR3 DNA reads TGCAGCGTCGGGCGGAACACCGGGGAGCTGTTTTTT.

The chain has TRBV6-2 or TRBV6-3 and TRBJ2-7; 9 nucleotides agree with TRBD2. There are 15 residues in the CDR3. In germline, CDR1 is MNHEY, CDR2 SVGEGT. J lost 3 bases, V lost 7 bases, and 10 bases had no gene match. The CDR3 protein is CASIPSPAGGYEQYF. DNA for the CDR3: TGTGCCAGCATTCCGTCCCCAGCGGGGGGCTACGAGCAGTACTTC.